These 30 T cell receptor beta chains were all obtained from the same sample, sequenced in a study of vaccination and CD4 T cells after COVID-19 (dated by TCRdb to 2022 to 2024). Antigens for these TCRs are unknown. The library was built by means of PCR. The data were produced on an Illumina iSeq 100. At the Johns Hopkins FTIC core, DNA from the cultured CD4+ T cells underwent TCR sequencing with the Oncomine TCR Beta short-read assay. TCRdb passed the public sequencing reads through fastp at Q25 and MiXCR, retaining productive beta sequences. Here each entry gathers all rows of one CDR3 protein and keeps the most common genes and DNA. The sample records 9,500 to 15,000 distinct CDR3 sequences, 50% to 75% of which are singletons. Clones ranked in the top ten supply about 8% of the sample. Reading the label with the study, this specimen's treatment or condition is: approximately 9-day PBMC culture with coronavirus spike peptide pools or control peptides (ViraFEST assay).

The specimen was CD4+ T cells from blood, cultured in vitro. These receptors were taken from a human donor who had recovered from COVID-19.

J is TRBJ2-7 and V is TRBV5-5; 12 nucleotides align to TRBD2. The CDR3 is 16 residues long. Germline V gene lookup returns CDR1 SGHKS and CDR2 YYEKEE (reference sequence). V dropped 5 bases and J dropped 3; count of bases not matched to a gene: 9. DNA for the CDR3: TGTGCCAGCAGGGGACTAGCGGGTGGACCAGACTACGAGCAGTACTTC. Its protein is CASRGLAGGPDYEQYF.

The gene calls are TRBV10-3 and TRBJ1-6, with D tentatively TRBD1 (6 bases). Looked up from germline, CDR1 is ENHRY and CDR2 is SYGVKD. There are 14 residues in the CDR3. V lost 1 base to trimming and J lost 7 bases, with 8 bases between them. In DNA, the CDR3 is TGTGCCATCAGTGAGTTAGGACAGAATTCACCCCTCCACTTT. As protein: CAISELGQNSPLHF.

This rearrangement joins TRBV25-1 to TRBJ1-3, with D maybe TRBD1 (5 bases). CDR3 length: 13 residues. The germline V gene has CDR1 MGHDK and CDR2 SYGVNS. Trimming cost V 8 bases and J 3 bases, with 11 bases left between them. The CDR3 region is CASRDSGGNTIYF. The CDR3 DNA reads as TGTGCCAGCCGAGACAGTGGTGGAAACACCATATATTTT.

The chain recombines TRBV7-6 with TRBJ2-2; 10 positions match TRBD2. Germline CDR1 SGHVS, CDR2 FNYEAQ. The V segment lost 2 bases and the J segment 7 bases; nucleotides outside the gene matches: 7. This CDR3 is 16 amino acids long. The CDR3 nucleotides are TGTGCCAGCAGCTTAAGTTCTAGCGGGAGCGTCGGGGAGCTGTTTTTT. It encodes CASSLSSSGSVGELFF.

The rearrangement uses TRBV6-5 and TRBJ1-1; no firm D call. The germline V gene has CDR1 MNHEY and CDR2 SVGAGI. V was pared by 2 bases and J by 0 bases, with 10 bases between. The CDR3 extends over 15 amino acids. DNA of the CDR3: TGTGCCAGCAGTTACGGGGTAACGATGAACACTGAAGCTTTCTTT. It translates to CASSYGVTMNTEAFF.

The rearrangement joins TRBV19 to TRBJ2-5; tentatively, D is TRBD1 (5 bases). Germline V gene lookup returns CDR1 LNHDA and CDR2 SQIVND (reference sequence). Trimming left V 1 base short and J 2 bases short, with 20 bases between. The CDR3 sequence is 18 residues long. CDR3 in amino acids: CASSIVGQGRGLQETQYF. In DNA, the CDR3 is TGTGCCAGTAGTATAGTCGGGCAGGGCCGTGGTCTACAAGAGACCCAGTACTTC.

By proportion, this clonotype is large. The chain has TRBV24-1 and TRBJ2-1; D perhaps matches TRBD2 (6 bases). Germline CDR1 is KGHDR and CDR2 is SFDVKD. V was pared by 7 bases and J by 1 base, with 16 bases between. The length of the CDR3 is 16 residues. The DNA for the CDR3 is TGTGCCACCAGCCTGGGGCCGGGGGTATCCTACAATGAGCAGTTCTTC. Protein sequence: CATSLGPGVSYNEQFF.

J is TRBJ2-5 and V is TRBV19; tentatively, D is TRBD1 or TRBD2 (7 bases each). V lost 8 bases, J lost 4 bases, and 17 bases lay in between. CDR1 and CDR2 (germline): LNHDA, SQIVND (reference sequence). CDR3 length: 14 residues. The CDR3 DNA follows: TGTGCCAGTCGCCGACAGGGAGGGGGAGAGACCCAGTACTTC. This gives the protein CASRRQGGGETQYF.

V usage is TRBV28 and J usage is TRBJ2-5; possible D gene TRBD2, 7 bases. The CDR3 spans 13 residues. V lost 10 bases, J lost 4 bases, and 16 bases lay in between. Germline V gene data show CDR1 as MDHEN and CDR2 as SYDVKM. The CDR3 region has the DNA TGTGCCACCTCCAAGGGAGGGGGAGAGACCCAGTACTTC. Translation gives CATSKGGGETQYF. The full variable domain, its missing parts supplied by reference TRBV28 and TRBJ2-5, is DVKVTQSSRYLVKRTGEKVFLECVQDMDHENMFWYRQDPGLGLRLIYFSYDVKMKEKGDIPEGYSVSREKKERFSLILESASTNQTSMYLCATSKGGGETQYFGPGTRLLVL.

The gene calls are TRBV20-1 and TRBJ2-5; D is ambiguous. CDR3 length: 13 residues. V was trimmed by 0 bases and J by 5 bases, leaving 10 bases between them. The germline CDR1 and CDR2 sequences are DFQATT and SNEGSKA (reference sequence). CDR3 amino acids: CSAREGQEETQYF. The CDR3 DNA reads TGCAGTGCTAGAGAGGGCCAAGAGGAGACCCAGTACTTC.

The rearrangement links TRBV5-8 to TRBJ1-1, with D perhaps TRBD1 (5 bases). The CDR3 runs to 15 residues. V lost 4 bases, J lost 4 bases, and 17 bases lay in between. Germline V lookup: CDR1 SGHTS, CDR2 YDEGEE. The CDR3 DNA reads TGTGCCAGCAGCCGTAAGGGCCTCGGGGGCACTGAAGCTTTCTTT. This translates into CASSRKGLGGTEAFF.

The chain combines TRBV29-1 with TRBJ2-7; maybe TRBD1 (6 bases). Germline assignment: CDR1 SQVTM and CDR2 ANQGSEA. The CDR3 is made up of 14 amino acids. V lost 6 bases to trimming and J lost 1 base, with 16 bases between them. This chain's CDR3 is CSVMHQQGSYEQYF. Written as DNA, the CDR3 is TGCAGCGTAATGCACCAACAGGGTTCCTACGAGCAGTACTTC.

V usage is TRBV7-9 and J usage is TRBJ2-1; D might be TRBD2 (6 bases). With 1 base removed from V and 10 bases from J, the gap between germline ends came to 11 bases. This CDR3 has 13 residues. Germline V gene data show CDR1 as SEHNR and CDR2 as FQNEAQ (reference sequence). The CDR3 DNA sequence: TGTGCCAGCAGCTTAGTTGGTGGGAGGGAGCAGTTCTTC. Protein product: CASSLVGGREQFF.

The chain joins TRBV20-1 to TRBJ2-3, with 11 bases aligning to TRBD2. The CDR3 has 15 amino acids. Germline loops: CDR1 DFQATT, CDR2 SNEGSKA (reference sequence). With V trimmed by 6 bases and J by 7 bases, 12 bases remained unmatched. CDR3 loop: CSALSGRAARNTQYF. CDR3 nucleotides: TGCAGTGCACTTAGCGGGAGGGCTGCACGTAATACGCAGTATTTT.

The chain uses TRBV30 and TRBJ2-5, with 11 bases that match TRBD2. This CDR3 contains 15 residues. Per the germline V gene, CDR1 is GTSNPN and CDR2 is SVGIG (reference sequence). Trimming at V came to 5 bases and at J to 2 bases, leaving 7 bases not matched to a gene. CDR3 sequence reads: CAWGAGTSGQETQYF. CDR3 DNA: TGTGCCTGGGGAGCCGGGACTAGCGGACAAGAGACCCAGTACTTC.

The chain combines TRBV5-1 with TRBJ1-1; perhaps TRBD1 as D (5 bases). This CDR3 has 14 amino acids. In germline, CDR1 is SGHRS, CDR2 YFSETQ. Trimming cost V 3 bases and J 1 base, with 10 bases left between them. The CDR3 loop is CASSWGGANTEAFF. For the CDR3, the DNA is TGCGCCAGCAGCTGGGGCGGGGCGAACACTGAAGCTTTCTTT.

The chain combines TRBV5-8 with TRBJ2-5; D is ambiguous. With 0 bases removed from V and 0 bases from J, the gap between germline ends came to 6 bases. The CDR3 has 14 residues. Germline V gene data show CDR1 as SGHTS and CDR2 as YDEGEE. The CDR3 loop reads CASSLVQNQETQYF. CDR3 nucleotides: TGTGCCAGCAGCTTGGTTCAGAACCAAGAGACCCAGTACTTC.

This clonotype has only a few counts. V and J are TRBV27 and TRBJ2-1; D not resolved. The CDR3 is 16 residues long. The V end lost 4 bases, the J end lost 0 bases, and 13 bases lay between the germline ends. Germline values: CDR1 MNHEY, CDR2 SMNVEV (reference sequence). CDR3: CASSSQAASSYNEQFF. CDR3 in DNA: TGTGCCAGCAGTTCCCAGGCAGCTAGCTCCTACAATGAGCAGTTCTTC.

The CDR3 DNA is TGTGCCAGCAGCCCCCGGGACAGGGGGGGATCTAAGCAGTTCTTC. This sequence encodes CASSPRDRGGSKQFF. The V gene is TRBV7-9, the J gene TRBJ2-1; the match to TRBD1 covers 11 bases. V was clipped by 5 bases and J by 11 bases; unmatched bases: 11. CDR1 SEHNR and CDR2 FQNEAQ come from the germline V gene (reference sequence). There are 15 residues in the CDR3.

The chain links TRBV6-1 to TRBJ2-2, with a tentative D call TRBD2 (5 bases). The CDR3 is 14 amino acids. Germline loops: CDR1 MNHNS, CDR2 SASEGT. V was cut by 0 bases and J by 3 bases, with 5 bases left in between. The CDR3 protein is CASSEAGDTGELFF. As DNA, the CDR3 is TGTGCCAGCAGTGAAGCGGGAGACACCGGGGAGCTGTTTTTT.

J is TRBJ1-1 and V is TRBV4-1; possibly TRBD1 for D (6 bases). Germline V gives CDR1 MGHRA, CDR2 YSYEKL. With 1 base removed from V and 4 bases from J, the gap between germline ends came to 19 bases. The CDR3 is 17 amino acids. The CDR3 spells CASSQAIIRVGGTEAFF. The CDR3 nucleotides are TGCGCCAGCAGCCAAGCCATTATCAGGGTAGGGGGCACTGAAGCTTTCTTT.

This chain uses TRBV6-1 with TRBJ1-5, with unresolved D. The germline gives CDR1 MNHNS, CDR2 SASEGT. The CDR3 loop spans 18 amino acids. Deletions cut 1 base from V and 4 bases from J, with 20 bases between. CDR3 protein: CASSEVIGGSAGNQPQHF. The CDR3 region has the DNA TGTGCCAGCAGTGAAGTGATTGGAGGGTCGGCGGGGAATCAGCCCCAGCATTTT.

A few counts support this clonotype. The chain joins TRBV7-9 to TRBJ1-5; D is undetermined. Trimming pared 2 bases from V and 0 bases from J, leaving 14 bases between. Germline V gives CDR1 SEHNR, CDR2 FQNEAQ (reference sequence). The length of the CDR3 is 17 residues. Written as DNA, the CDR3 is TGTGCCAGCAGCTTAAACCGTGGGAGCATTAGCAATCAGCCCCAGCATTTT. Its translation is CASSLNRGSISNQPQHF. Looking up the rest from reference TRBV7-9 and TRBJ1-5 gives the full variable domain: DTGVSQNPRHKITKRGQNVTFRCDPISEHNRLYWYRQTLGQGPEFLTYFQNEAQLEKSRLLSDRFSAERPKGSFSTLEIQRTEQGDSAMYLCASSLNRGSISNQPQHFGDGTRLSIL.

The chain joins TRBV20-1 to TRBJ2-7; 9 bases agree with TRBD2. V was clipped by 0 bases and J by 4 bases; unmatched bases: 7. Germline CDR1 reads DFQATT; CDR2 reads SNEGSKA (reference sequence). CDR3 length: 15 amino acids. The chain's CDR3 is CSARELTSGHYEQYF. In nucleotides, the CDR3 is TGCAGTGCTAGAGAATTAACTAGCGGGCATTACGAGCAGTACTTC.

The rearrangement uses TRBV7-2 and TRBJ2-3; D is undetermined. The V end lost 3 bases, the J end lost 4 bases, and 5 bases lay between the germline ends. The germline V gene encodes CDR1 SGHTA and CDR2 FQGNSA. CDR3 length: 12 residues. The CDR3 here is CASSFVADTQYF. The CDR3 DNA follows: TGTGCCAGCAGCTTTGTCGCAGATACGCAGTATTTT. Together with reference TRBV7-2 and TRBJ2-3, the CDR3 gives the full variable domain: GAGVSQSPSNKVTEKGKDVELRCDPISGHTALYWYRQSLGQGLEFLIYFQGNSAPDKSGLPSDRFSAERTGGSVSTLTIQRTQQEDSAVYLCASSFVADTQYFGPGTRLTVL.

Comment on this clonotype: Germline and junction disagree at one end, which may indicate a read error. The rearrangement links TRBV7-2 to TRBJ2-7; D possibly corresponds to TRBD1 (6 bases). The CDR3 runs to 11 residues. Germline CDR1 reads SGHTA; CDR2 reads FQGNSA. CDR3 nucleotides: TGTGCCAGCAGCTTGGGGGCTAGGCCATTCTTC. Its protein product is CASSLGARPFF.

V and J are TRBV5-6 and TRBJ1-2, with no clear D. Germline assignment: CDR1 SGHDT and CDR2 YYEEEE. The length of the CDR3 is 14 residues. V lost 2 bases to trimming and J lost 5 bases, with 13 bases between them. The CDR3: CASSFLGQLYGYTF. CDR3 nucleotides: TGTGCCAGCAGCTTTCTAGGGCAGCTTTATGGCTACACCTTC.

This clonotype has just a few counts. This chain connects TRBV24-1 to TRBJ1-1, with TRBD1 matching over 7 bases. Germline V gives CDR1 KGHDR, CDR2 SFDVKD. V trimming: 5 bases; J trimming: 6 bases; junction bases outside the gene matches: 5. The CDR3 is 13 residues long. The CDR3 loop reads CATSATGTAEAFF. CDR3 bases: TGTGCCACCAGTGCCACCGGGACAGCTGAAGCTTTCTTT.

V is TRBV28 and J is TRBJ2-3, with D hard to call. The germline CDR1 and CDR2 sequences are MDHEN and SYDVKM. The V and J ends lost 5 bases and 0 bases respectively, with 12 bases between them. The CDR3 is 15 residues long. For the CDR3, the DNA is TGTGCCAGCAGTCCCCGTTTTGCTAGCACAGATACGCAGTATTTT. This codes for CASSPRFASTDTQYF.

The chain is built from TRBV5-4 and TRBJ2-3; possibly TRBD1 for D (6 bases). Trimming pared 7 bases from V and 2 bases from J, leaving 17 bases between. The CDR3 has 15 residues. Germline CDR1 is SGHNT and CDR2 is YYREEE (reference sequence). This chain's CDR3 is CASGYRDGSTDTQYF. The CDR3 DNA reads TGTGCCAGCGGATACAGGGATGGCTCCACAGATACGCAGTATTTT. The full variable domain, rest sourced from reference TRBV5-4 and TRBJ2-3, is ETGVTQSPTHLIKTRGQQVTLRCSSQSGHNTVSWYQQALGQGPQFIFQYYREEENGRGNFPPRFSGLQFPNYSSELNVNALELDDSALYLCASGYRDGSTDTQYFGPGTRLTVL.